These T cell receptor beta chains were read from a single sample in a study of T cell responses to AZD1222 COVID-19 vaccine. Assay: immunoSEQ multiplex PCR; the TCRdb copy retains only in-frame clones and omits some. The sample records roughly 100,000 clones, more than 70% being singletons. Here the sequenced sample was peripheral blood, taken on day 0 of AZD1222 vaccination. All receptors come from an adult in good health. Both conserved end residues are trimmed from each CDR3. Each record gives: V gene, J gene, CDR3 protein.

TRBV30	TRBJ1-5	AWSPGLNNQPQH
TRBV5-1	TRBJ1-2	ASRIGGNSDYGYT
TRBV28	TRBJ2-7	ASSLFSGYEQY
TRBV12-3/TRBV12-4	TRBJ2-1	ASSLGQNNEQF
TRBV7-9	TRBJ2-7	ASSLSRGYEQY
TRBV4-3	TRBJ2-2	ASSQNTGELF
TRBV28	TRBJ1-5	ASRTGTGPAGNQPQH
TRBV4-1	TRBJ2-2	ASSHPGTSGSGTGELF
TRBV2	TRBJ2-5	ASSAQGETQY
TRBV14	TRBJ2-3	ASSQERTGHTDTQY
TRBV3-1/TRBV3-2	TRBJ1-2	ASSQATTGYGGYT
TRBV7-6	TRBJ2-5	ASSRGTEETQY
TRBV7-9	TRBJ1-4	ASSLGSDEKLF
TRBV27	TRBJ1-1	ASIGTLTANTEAF
TRBV19	TRBJ1-1	ASSIGPRASEAF
TRBV11-2	TRBJ2-1	ASSLGVLAGGPYEQF
TRBV27	TRBJ1-3	ASRPTGTVSGNTIY
TRBV3-1/TRBV3-2	TRBJ2-5	ASSQGLAGLQETQY
TRBV7-2	TRBJ2-7	ASSFQGVPYEQY
TRBV5-4	TRBJ2-7	ASSFTAGGLGAYEQY
TRBV6-1	TRBJ2-3	ASSELSTSSTDTQY
TRBV7-8	TRBJ2-7	ASSSSDPSYEQY
TRBV6-1	TRBJ2-7	ASSELLGRPPNEQY
TRBV5-1	TRBJ1-1	ASSLAPGLMNTEAF
TRBV10-3	TRBJ2-1	AISPLAGEGNEQF
TRBV6-5	TRBJ1-5	ASSYSGTGQPQH
TRBV28	TRBJ1-1	ASSRGNLEAF
TRBV9	TRBJ1-1	ASSVESANTEAF
TRBV28	TRBJ1-5	ASSLGIDRPQH
TRBV18	TRBJ2-3	ASSPTGTLSTDTQY
TRBV28	TRBJ1-5	ASRLDGGGNQPQH
TRBV4-2	TRBJ2-2	ASSWDSNTGELF
TRBV12-3/TRBV12-4	TRBJ1-5	ASTISGLPQH
TRBV19	TRBJ1-3	ASRDVEFGNTIY
TRBV5-1	TRBJ1-1	ASAGTGGMNTEAF
TRBV15	TRBJ1-4	ATSRGIRDIEKLF
TRBV11-3	TRBJ2-1	ASSLYLEGEQF
TRBV11-3	TRBJ2-2	ASSSRQGDTGELF
TRBV3-1/TRBV3-2	TRBJ2-2	ASSQGLTSGRANTGELF
TRBV7-3	TRBJ2-1	ASSAFSGRGNEQF
TRBV28	TRBJ2-1	ASSSPTSGSFDEQF
TRBV11-2	TRBJ1-5	ASSPGGGRNQPQH
TRBV6-5	TRBJ1-5	ASTDREGDQPQH
TRBV20-1	TRBJ2-1	SASVGPWGNEQF
TRBV6-5	TRBJ2-5	ASSFFQETQY
TRBV15	TRBJ2-7	ATSVSSGQGYEQY
TRBV5-1	TRBJ2-2	ASSLTRANTGELF
TRBV14	TRBJ1-1	ASSQQPLTEAF
TRBV28	TRBJ1-1	ASFAVRTEAF
TRBV19	TRBJ1-2	ASSVTAQGFGGYT
TRBV28	TRBJ2-7	ASSSRLAGETGREQY
TRBV7-8	TRBJ2-5	ASSHGQGELGKTQY
TRBV5-4	TRBJ2-5	ASSRLAGIQETQY
TRBV6-1	TRBJ2-7	ASSEAWTLYEQY
TRBV5-1	TRBJ2-2	ASSLVVLTGTGELF